This T cell receptor (beta chain) was sequenced in a study of radiotherapy plus CTLA-4 blockade in lung cancer. The repertoire was sequenced with immunoSEQ multiplex PCR; TCRdb's copy has only in-frame clones and lacks some. The top ten clones hold less than 7.5% of a sample with roughly 78,000 clones, around four fifths of them seen once. With ipilimumab providing CTLA-4 blockade, focal radiation was administered to patients who had chemo-refractory metastatic non-small-cell lung cancer. Concerning this clone: The antigen remains unidentified.

The V end lost 1 base, the J end lost 6 bases, and 15 bases lay between the germline ends. The CDR3 runs to 15 residues. CDR1 and CDR2 from the germline V gene are LGHNA and YSLEER. Study-wide points: Radiotherapy plus ipilimumab was followed by expansion in blood of tumor-derived TCR clones.

The clonotype was recovered from a human donor with non-small cell lung cancer who had a complete response to radiotherapy plus ipilimumab. This material consisted of peripheral blood, taken from a patient treated with radiotherapy plus ipilimumab. This rearrangement joins TRBV4-3 to TRBJ1-2; possible D gene TRBD1, 6 bases. CDR3 residues: CASSQAEQGIDGYTF. CDR3 sequence (DNA): TGCGCCAGCAGCCAAGCGGAACAGGGAATCGATGGCTACACCTTC.